The 3 T cell receptor beta chains below all came from one sample that was sequenced in a study of T cell repertoires in cytomegalovirus infection. TCRdb re-analysed the reads in MiXCR, keeping a single row per CDR3 protein. The sample lists fewer than 150,000 distinct CDR3 sequences, roughly 30% seen once, with less than 45% in the top ten. No antigens are known for them. The sample here was CD8+ T cells from cultured PBMCs, taken from culture after CMV antigen stimulation. The receptors here all came from a human donor in good health (CMV status not recorded). Some clones in this sample may be carry-over from other donors' samples.

This clonotype was counted between two and nine times. The rearrangement links TRBV7-8 to TRBJ2-7; 9 nucleotides agree with TRBD1. CDR1 and CDR2 from the germline V gene are SGHVS and FQNEAQ. With V trimmed by 4 bases and J by 5 bases, 6 bases remained unmatched. The CDR3 runs 14 residues. As DNA, the CDR3 is TGTGCCAGCAGCTCCACAGGGGGCTGGGACGAGCAGTACTTC. Its protein is CASSSTGGWDEQYF.

The chain employs TRBV23-1 and TRBJ2-7; D is undetermined. TRBV23-1 is placed among ORFs of uncertain function. This CDR3 is built from 14 residues. Trimming removed 4 bases at V and 2 bases at J, with 12 bases between. The CDR3 region has the DNA TGCGCCAGCAGTCCGGGTTTCGGTGCCTACGAGCAGTACTTC. It codes for CASSPGFGAYEQYF.

The V gene is TRBV4-2, the J gene TRBJ1-5, with D unresolved. The germline V and J ends were trimmed by 5 bases and 5 bases, with 10 bases remaining between them. Germline loops: CDR1 LGHNA, CDR2 YNFKEQ. CDR3 length: 13 amino acids. The CDR3 sequence: CASSFFLDQPQHF. The CDR3 DNA is TGTGCCAGCAGCTTCTTTCTTGATCAGCCCCAGCATTTT.